A selection of T cell receptor beta chains follows, all from one sample in a study of blood T cell repertoires in COVID-19. Only in-frame clones appear in the TCRdb table, and some are missing; sequencing was by immunoSEQ multiplex PCR. Of about 210,000 clones in the sample, about 87% were seen once. The sample consisted of PBMCs or T cells enriched from blood (not recorded which). The receptors come from a man aged 18 to 29 with acute COVID-19. The CDR3 runs from the conserved cysteine through the conserved F or W. The order of the fields is J gene, V gene, clone size, D gene, CDR3 DNA, CDR3 protein. A D gene is named only where the DNA matches it firmly. Clone size is given for some rows only: seen once, a few or many times, or a class if the clone is expanded.

TRBJ2-7,TRBV27,NA,NA,TGTGCCAGCAGTTCCGGGGACTCAAGCGAGCAGTACTTC,CASSSGDSSEQYF
TRBJ1-2,TRBV19,NA,TRBD1,TGTGCCAGTAGTCCCCCGGAGGGGACAGACCCTCGCTACACCTTC,CASSPPEGTDPRYTF
TRBJ1-2,TRBV15,NA,TRBD1,TGTGCCACCAGCACGGACAGGGGTTTAAATGGCTACACCTTC,CATSTDRGLNGYTF
TRBJ1-5,TRBV19,many,NA,TGTGCCAGTAGTATACATCAACGGGAGCCCCAGCATTTT,CASSIHQREPQHF
TRBJ2-7,TRBV6-2/TRBV6-3,NA,NA,TGTGCCAGCAGCCCCTCCCTGACAGCCTACGAGCAGTACTTC,CASSPSLTAYEQYF
TRBJ2-1,TRBV10-2,NA,NA,TGCGCCAGCAGTGAGGACGGGAGCTCCTACAATGAGCAGTTCTTC,CASSEDGSSYNEQFF
TRBJ1-1,TRBV19,NA,TRBD1,TGTGCCAGTAGTTACAGGGGGATGAACACTGAAGCTTTCTTT,CASSYRGMNTEAFF
TRBJ1-3,TRBV4-2,NA,TRBD1,TGTGCCAGCAGCCAAAGACAGGGGGCGCGACGCCTTAGCTCTGGAAACACCATATATTTT,CASSQRQGARRLSSGNTIYF
TRBJ2-4,TRBV19,NA,NA,TGTGCCAGTAGTATAGTGAAAGGAGGGGCCAAAAACATTCAGTACTTC,CASSIVKGGAKNIQYF
TRBJ2-7,TRBV5-1,NA,TRBD1,TGCGCCAGCAGCTTGACAGGGGTCGCCTACGAGCAGTACTTC,CASSLTGVAYEQYF
TRBJ2-7,TRBV6-5,NA,NA,TGTGCCAGCAGTTACAGGGGTCCTGGCTACGAGCAGTACTTC,CASSYRGPGYEQYF
TRBJ1-3,TRBV5-1,once,NA,TGCGCCAGCAGCTTGGATCCACAGGGAAGTTCTGGAAACACCATATATTTT,CASSLDPQGSSGNTIYF
TRBJ2-7,TRBV14,NA,TRBD1,TGTGCCAGCAGCCAAGATGGCGGGACAGGGTTGGAGCAGTACTTC,CASSQDGGTGLEQYF
TRBJ1-3,TRBV10-3,NA,NA,TGTGCCATCAGTGAGCCTAATCAGGTACTGAACTCTGGAAACACCATATATTTT,CAISEPNQVLNSGNTIYF
TRBJ2-3,TRBV29-1,NA,TRBD2,TGCAGCGTTGATGGCGGGAGAAGGGATACGCAGTATTTT,CSVDGGRRDTQYF
TRBJ2-3,TRBV19,NA,NA,TGTGCCAGTAATGGAGTGGATTTCACAGATACGCAGTATTTT,CASNGVDFTDTQYF
TRBJ2-2,TRBV24-1,NA,NA,TGTGCCACCAGTGAGGGGACACACACCGGGGAGCTGTTTTTT,CATSEGTHTGELFF
TRBJ2-2,TRBV7-2,NA,TRBD2,TGTGCCAGCCGCGGGACTAGTGGTTCTTCCGGGGAGCTGTTTTTT,CASRGTSGSSGELFF
TRBJ1-6,TRBV25-1,NA,NA,TGTGCCCGAGGGGACTTCCACCACATCCCCGGAGATTCACCCCTCCACTTT,CARGDFHHIPGDSPLHF
TRBJ2-7,TRBV11-2,NA,NA,TGTGCCAGCAGCTTAGGAGGAGGGGACGAGCAGTACTTC,CASSLGGGDEQYF
TRBJ2-2,TRBV9,NA,NA,TGTGCCAGCAGCGTAGGGGCGGACACGAACACCGGGGAGCTGTTTTTT,CASSVGADTNTGELFF
TRBJ1-2,TRBV21-1,NA,NA,TGTGCCAGCAGCAAAAGCCCCGGAGGAGGGCACTATGGCTACACCTTC,CASSKSPGGGHYGYTF
TRBJ2-1,TRBV4-1,NA,TRBD2,TGCGCCAGCAGCCATGAATTAGCGGGAGTATTCAATGAGCAGTTCTTC,CASSHELAGVFNEQFF
TRBJ2-1,TRBV4-2,NA,TRBD2,TGTGCCAGCAGCCAAGAAGCCGGGAGGAATGAGCAGTTCTTC,CASSQEAGRNEQFF
TRBJ2-7,TRBV7-9,NA,TRBD1,TGTGCCAGCAGCTTAGGGACAGGGACTTACGAGCAGTACTTC,CASSLGTGTYEQYF
TRBJ1-1,TRBV3-1/TRBV3-2,NA,NA,TGTGCCAGCAGCCAAGGAGGAACAGGGCAAACTGAAGCTTTCTTT,CASSQGGTGQTEAFF
TRBJ1-1,TRBV28,NA,NA,TGTGCCAGCAGGGGGGGTGAGCGGAACACTGAAGCTTTCTTT,CASRGGERNTEAFF
TRBJ2-7,TRBV11-2,few,TRBD2,TGTGCCAGCAGCTTAGGGGGACTAGCTTCCCACGAGCAGTACTTC,CASSLGGLASHEQYF